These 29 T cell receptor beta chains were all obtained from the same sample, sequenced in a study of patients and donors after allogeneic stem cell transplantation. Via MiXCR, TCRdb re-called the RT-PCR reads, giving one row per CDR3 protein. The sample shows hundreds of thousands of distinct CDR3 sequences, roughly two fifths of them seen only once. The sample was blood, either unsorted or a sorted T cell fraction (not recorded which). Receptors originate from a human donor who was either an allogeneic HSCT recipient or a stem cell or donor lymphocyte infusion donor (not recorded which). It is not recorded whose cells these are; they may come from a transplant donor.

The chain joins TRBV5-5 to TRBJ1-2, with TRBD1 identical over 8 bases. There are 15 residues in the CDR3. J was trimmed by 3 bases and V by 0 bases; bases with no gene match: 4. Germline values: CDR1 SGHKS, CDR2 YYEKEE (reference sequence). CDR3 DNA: TGTGCCAGCAGCTTGGTAGCAGGGGGCGACTATGGCTACACCTTC. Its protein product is CASSLVAGGDYGYTF.

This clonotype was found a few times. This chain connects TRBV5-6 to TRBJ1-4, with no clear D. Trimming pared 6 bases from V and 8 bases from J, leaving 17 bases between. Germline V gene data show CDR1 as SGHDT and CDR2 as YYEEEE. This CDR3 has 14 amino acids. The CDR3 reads CASTRGQRREKLFF. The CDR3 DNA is TGTGCCAGCACCCGAGGGCAACGAAGGGAAAAACTGTTTTTT.

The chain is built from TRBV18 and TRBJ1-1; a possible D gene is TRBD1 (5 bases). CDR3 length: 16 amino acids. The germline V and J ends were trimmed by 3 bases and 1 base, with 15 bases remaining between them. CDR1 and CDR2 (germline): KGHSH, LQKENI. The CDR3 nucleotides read TGTGCCAGCTCACCCCAAACCGGGACTCCGAACACTGAAGCTTTCTTT. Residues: CASSPQTGTPNTEAFF.

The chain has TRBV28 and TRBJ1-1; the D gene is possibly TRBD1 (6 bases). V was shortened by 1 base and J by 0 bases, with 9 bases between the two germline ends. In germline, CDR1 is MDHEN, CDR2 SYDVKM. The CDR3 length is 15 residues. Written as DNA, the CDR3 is TGTGCCAGCAGTTTATCTGGGGGGCTGAACACTGAAGCTTTCTTT. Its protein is CASSLSGGLNTEAFF.

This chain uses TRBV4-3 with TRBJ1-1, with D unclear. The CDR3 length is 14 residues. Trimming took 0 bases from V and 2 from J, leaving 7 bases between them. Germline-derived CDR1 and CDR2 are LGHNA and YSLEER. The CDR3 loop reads CASSQEGRNTEAFF. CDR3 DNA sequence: TGCGCCAGCAGCCAAGAGGGCAGAAACACTGAAGCTTTCTTT.

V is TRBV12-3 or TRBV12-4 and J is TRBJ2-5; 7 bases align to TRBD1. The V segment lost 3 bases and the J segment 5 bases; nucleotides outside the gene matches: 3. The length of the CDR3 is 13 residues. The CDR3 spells CASSFQGVETQYF. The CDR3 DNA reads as TGTGCCAGCAGTTTTCAGGGGGTGGAGACCCAGTACTTC.

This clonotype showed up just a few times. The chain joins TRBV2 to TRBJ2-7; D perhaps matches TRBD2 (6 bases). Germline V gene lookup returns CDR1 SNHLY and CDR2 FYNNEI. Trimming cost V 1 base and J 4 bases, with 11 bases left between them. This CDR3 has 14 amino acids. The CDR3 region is CASSEGGAPYEQYF. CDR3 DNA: TGTGCCAGCAGTGAAGGCGGGGCCCCATACGAGCAGTACTTC.

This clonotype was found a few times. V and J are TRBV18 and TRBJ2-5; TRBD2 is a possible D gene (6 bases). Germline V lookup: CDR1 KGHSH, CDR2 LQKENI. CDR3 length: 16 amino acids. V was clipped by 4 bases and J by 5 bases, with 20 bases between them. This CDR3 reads CASSRIGPTGEETQYF. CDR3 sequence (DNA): TGTGCCAGCTCACGAATCGGACCGACGGGGGAGGAGACCCAGTACTTC.

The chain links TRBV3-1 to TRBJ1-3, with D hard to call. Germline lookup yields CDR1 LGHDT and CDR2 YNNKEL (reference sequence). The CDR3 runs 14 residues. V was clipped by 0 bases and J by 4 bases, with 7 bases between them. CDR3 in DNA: TGTGCCAGCAGCCAAGAGTGGCAGGGAAACACCATATATTTT. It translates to CASSQEWQGNTIYF.

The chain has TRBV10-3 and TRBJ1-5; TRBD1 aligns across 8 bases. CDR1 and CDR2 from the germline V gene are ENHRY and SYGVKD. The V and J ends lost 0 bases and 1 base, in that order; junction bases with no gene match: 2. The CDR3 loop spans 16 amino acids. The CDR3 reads CAISESTGASNQPQHF. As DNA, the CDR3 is TGTGCCATCAGTGAGTCGACAGGGGCGAGCAATCAGCCCCAGCATTTT.

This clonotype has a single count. CDR3 sequence (DNA): TGTGCCAGCAGTTTAGAGGGTAGCCCGAACACCGGGGAGCTGTTTTTT. Residues: CASSLEGSPNTGELFF. V gene TRBV12-3 or TRBV12-4 combines with J gene TRBJ2-2, with D uncertain. The V end lost 1 base, the J end lost 0 bases, and 9 bases lay between the germline ends. This CDR3 comprises 16 residues.

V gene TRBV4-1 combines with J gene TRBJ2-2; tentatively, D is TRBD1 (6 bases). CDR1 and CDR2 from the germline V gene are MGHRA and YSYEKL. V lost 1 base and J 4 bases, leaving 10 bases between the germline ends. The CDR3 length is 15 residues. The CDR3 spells CASSQGRGPTGELFF. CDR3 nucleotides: TGCGCCAGCAGCCAAGGCAGGGGACCCACCGGGGAGCTGTTTTTT.

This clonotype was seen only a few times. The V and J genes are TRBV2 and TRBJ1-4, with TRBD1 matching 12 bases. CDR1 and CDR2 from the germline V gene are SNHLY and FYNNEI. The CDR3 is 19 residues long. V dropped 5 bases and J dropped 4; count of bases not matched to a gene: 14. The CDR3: CASSWNRDRGPVYNEKLFF. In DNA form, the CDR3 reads TGTGCCAGCAGTTGGAACCGGGACAGGGGGCCGGTCTATAATGAAAAACTGTTTTTT.

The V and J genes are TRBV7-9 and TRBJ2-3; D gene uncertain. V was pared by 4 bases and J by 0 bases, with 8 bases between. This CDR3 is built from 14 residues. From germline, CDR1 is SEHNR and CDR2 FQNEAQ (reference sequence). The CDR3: CASSSPLSTDTQYF. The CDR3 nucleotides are TGTGCCAGCAGCTCCCCGCTCAGCACAGATACGCAGTATTTT.

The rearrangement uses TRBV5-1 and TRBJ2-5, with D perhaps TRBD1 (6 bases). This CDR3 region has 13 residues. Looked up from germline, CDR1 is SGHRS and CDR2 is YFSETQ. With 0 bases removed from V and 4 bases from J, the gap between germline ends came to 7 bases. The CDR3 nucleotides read TGCGCCAGCAGCTTGGAGGGGGTAGAGACCCAGTACTTC. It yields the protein CASSLEGVETQYF.

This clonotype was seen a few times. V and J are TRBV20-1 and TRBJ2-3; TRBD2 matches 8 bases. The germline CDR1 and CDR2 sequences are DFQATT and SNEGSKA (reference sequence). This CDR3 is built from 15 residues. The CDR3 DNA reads TGCAGCCGCGACCCACCGGGGGGGACCACAGATACGCAGTATTTT. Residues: CSRDPPGGTTDTQYF.

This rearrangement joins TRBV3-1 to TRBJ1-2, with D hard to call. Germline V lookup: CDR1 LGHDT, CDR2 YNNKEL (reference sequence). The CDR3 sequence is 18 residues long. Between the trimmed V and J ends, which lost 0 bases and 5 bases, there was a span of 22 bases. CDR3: CASSQDGNPTSPFYGYTF. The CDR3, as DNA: TGTGCCAGCAGCCAAGATGGGAACCCGACTTCCCCGTTTTATGGCTACACCTTC.

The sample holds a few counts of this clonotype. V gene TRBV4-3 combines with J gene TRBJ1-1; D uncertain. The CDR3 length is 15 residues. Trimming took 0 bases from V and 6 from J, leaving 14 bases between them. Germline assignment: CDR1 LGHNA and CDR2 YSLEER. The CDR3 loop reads CASSQDQTSLPEAFF. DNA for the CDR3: TGCGCCAGCAGCCAAGATCAGACGTCCTTGCCTGAAGCTTTCTTT.

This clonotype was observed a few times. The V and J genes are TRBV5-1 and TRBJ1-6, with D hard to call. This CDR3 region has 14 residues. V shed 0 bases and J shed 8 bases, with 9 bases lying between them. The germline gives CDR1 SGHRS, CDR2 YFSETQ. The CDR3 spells CASSLDPVDSPLHF. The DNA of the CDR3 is TGCGCCAGCAGCTTGGACCCAGTAGATTCACCCCTCCACTTT. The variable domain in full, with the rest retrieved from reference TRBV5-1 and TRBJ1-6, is KAGVTQTPRYLIKTRGQQVTLSCSPISGHRSVSWYQQTPGQGLQFLFEYFSETQRNKGNFPGRFSGRQFSNSRSEMNVSTLELGDSALYLCASSLDPVDSPLHFGNGTRLTVT.

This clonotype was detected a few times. In nucleotides, the CDR3 is TGTGCCAGCAGTTCCCCGGGACAGGGGGCCCCCTTAATGAACACTGAAGCTTTCTTT. Amino acid sequence: CASSSPGQGAPLMNTEAFF. The chain has TRBV28 and TRBJ1-1; 12 nucleotides align to TRBD1. CDR3 length equals 19 residues. Germline lookup yields CDR1 MDHEN and CDR2 SYDVKM. V shed 4 bases and J 0 bases; nucleotides not matched to a gene: 12.

CDR3 in amino acids: CASRNLRGRKSMNTEAFF. The CDR3 DNA reads as TGTGCCAGCAGGAATTTGAGGGGGCGTAAGAGCATGAACACTGAAGCTTTCTTT. This chain connects TRBV12-3 or TRBV12-4 to TRBJ1-1, with 7 bases that match TRBD1. There are 18 residues in the CDR3. J gave up 0 bases and V 6 bases, and 16 bases lay outside the gene matches.

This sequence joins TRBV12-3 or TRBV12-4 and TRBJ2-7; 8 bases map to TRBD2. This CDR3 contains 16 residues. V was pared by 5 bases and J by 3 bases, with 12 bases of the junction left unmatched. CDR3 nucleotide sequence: TGTGCCAGCAGTATCGGGACTAGTAGGACCCACTACGAGCAGTACTTC. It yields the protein CASSIGTSRTHYEQYF.

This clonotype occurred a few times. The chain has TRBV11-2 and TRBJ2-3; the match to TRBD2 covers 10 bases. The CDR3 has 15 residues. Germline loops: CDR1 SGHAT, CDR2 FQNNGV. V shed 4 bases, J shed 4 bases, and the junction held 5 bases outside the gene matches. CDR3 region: CASSSERGGSDTQYF. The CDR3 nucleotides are TGTGCCAGCAGCTCCGAGCGGGGGGGCTCAGATACGCAGTATTTT.

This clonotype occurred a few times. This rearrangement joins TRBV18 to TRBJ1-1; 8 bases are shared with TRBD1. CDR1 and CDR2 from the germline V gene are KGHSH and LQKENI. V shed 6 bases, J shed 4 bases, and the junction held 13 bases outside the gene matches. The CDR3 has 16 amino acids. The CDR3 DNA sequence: TGTGCCAGCTCTAGTGGTGGACAGGGATCTACCACTGAAGCTTTCTTT. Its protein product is CASSSGGQGSTTEAFF.

The CDR3 region is CASSADLLNTEAFF. The CDR3, as DNA: TGTGCCAGCAGTGCAGACCTTTTGAACACTGAAGCTTTCTTT. The V call is TRBV25-1, the J call TRBJ1-1; D not resolved. This CDR3 region has 14 residues. Germline CDR1 is MGHDK and CDR2 is SYGVNS. Trimming cost V 4 bases and J 0 bases, with 9 bases left between them.

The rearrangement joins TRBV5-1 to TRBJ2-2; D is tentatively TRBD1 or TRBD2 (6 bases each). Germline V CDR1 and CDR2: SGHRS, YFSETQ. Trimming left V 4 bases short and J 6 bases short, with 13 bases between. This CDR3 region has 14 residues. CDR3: CASSGGRGAGELFF. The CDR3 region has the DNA TGCGCCAGCAGCGGGGGGCGCGGTGCCGGGGAGCTGTTTTTT.

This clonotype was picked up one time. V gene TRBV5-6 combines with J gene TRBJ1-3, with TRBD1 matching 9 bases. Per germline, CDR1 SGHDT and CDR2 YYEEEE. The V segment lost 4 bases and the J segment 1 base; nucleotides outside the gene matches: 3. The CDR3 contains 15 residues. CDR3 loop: CASSRGQGSGNTIYF. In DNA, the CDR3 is TGTGCCAGCAGCCGGGGACAGGGATCTGGAAACACCATATATTTT.

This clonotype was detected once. This chain's CDR3 is CASSGHLRPEAFF. In DNA, the CDR3 is TGTGCCAGCAGTGGACATCTCCGTCCTGAAGCTTTCTTT. The rearrangement links TRBV6-1 to TRBJ1-1; D call uncertain. The germline V gene encodes CDR1 MNHNS and CDR2 SASEGT. The ends were cut back, 4 bases at V and 6 bases at J, with 12 bases in the middle. The CDR3 runs 13 residues.

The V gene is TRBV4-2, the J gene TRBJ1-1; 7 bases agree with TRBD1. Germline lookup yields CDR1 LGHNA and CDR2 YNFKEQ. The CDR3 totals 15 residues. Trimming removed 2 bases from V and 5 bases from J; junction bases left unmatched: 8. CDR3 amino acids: CASSQPRQGKTEAFF. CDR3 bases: TGTGCCAGCAGCCAACCGCGACAGGGTAAGACTGAAGCTTTCTTT.